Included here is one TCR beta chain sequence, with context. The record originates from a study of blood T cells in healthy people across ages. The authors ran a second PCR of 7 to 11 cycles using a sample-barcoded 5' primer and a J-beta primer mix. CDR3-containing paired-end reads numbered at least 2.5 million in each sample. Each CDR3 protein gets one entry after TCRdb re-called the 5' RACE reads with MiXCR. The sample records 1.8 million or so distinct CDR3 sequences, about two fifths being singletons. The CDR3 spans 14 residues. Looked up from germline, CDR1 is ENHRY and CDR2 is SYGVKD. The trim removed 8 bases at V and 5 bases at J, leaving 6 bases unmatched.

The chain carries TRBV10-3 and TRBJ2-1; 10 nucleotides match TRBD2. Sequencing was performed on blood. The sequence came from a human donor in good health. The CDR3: CAISSGGADNEQFF. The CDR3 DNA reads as TGTGCCATCTCAAGCGGGGGGGCCGACAATGAGCAGTTCTTC.